The entry below describes one T cell receptor (beta chain). Its antigen is unidentified. The sample belongs to a study of T cell responses to AZD1222 COVID-19 vaccine. Here immunoSEQ multiplex PCR was the method, and the copy in TCRdb shows in-frame clones only, minus some. The table has more than 70,000 clones, around nine tenths seen once; the top ten hold around 5%. Study results and limitations: Samples come after the peak T cell response, not at day 14. Across spike, vaccine-associated CD4 TCRs were found, dominant at 160-218 and 743-854.

Second-dose groups at about 4 or about 12 weeks were pooled. The CDR3 runs to 15 residues. The germline V gene encodes CDR1 SGHAT and CDR2 FQNNGV. V lost 5 bases, J lost 5 bases, and 16 bases lay in between. The chain couples TRBV11-2 to TRBJ2-1, with a weak D call TRBD2 (7 bases). The TCR comes from an adult who received the AZD1222 COVID-19 vaccine. The specimen was peripheral blood, collected 28 days after the second AZD1222 dose. The chain's CDR3 is CASSLRGAGNNEQFF. The CDR3 DNA sequence: TGTGCCAGCAGCCTACGGGGGGCAGGGAACAATGAGCAGTTCTTC.